What follows are 21 T cell receptor beta chains derived from one specimen sequenced in a study of memory CD4+ T cells and cytomegalovirus serostatus. Single viable CD3+CD4+CD8-CD45RO+ cells were sorted as the memory CD4+ T cells. Sequenced by immunoSEQ multiplex PCR; TCRdb stores in-frame clones only, minus some. This table holds 35,000 to 45,000 clones, around three quarters found once. The sequencing sample was made of memory CD4+ T cells from blood. Receptors originate from an adult in good health and CMV-seronegative.

The chain is built from TRBV7-9 and TRBJ2-7, with 9 bases aligning to TRBD2. The germline gives CDR1 SEHNR, CDR2 FQNEAQ (reference sequence). This CDR3 comprises 15 residues. The V gene end was trimmed by 3 bases and the J gene end by 1 base; junction bases not matched to a gene: 4. The CDR3 region has the DNA TGTGCCAGCAGCTTGAGCGGGGGGAATTCCTACGAGCAGTACTTC. As protein: CASSLSGGNSYEQYF.

The chain has TRBV4-1 and TRBJ2-1; D gene unclear. The CDR3 runs to 10 residues. Looked up from germline, CDR1 is MGHRA and CDR2 is YSYEKL. The V gene lost 6 bases and the J gene lost 12 bases, with 9 bases spanning the gap. The CDR3: CASRDRPQFF. The CDR3 DNA reads as TGCGCCAGCAGAGACCGTCCGCAGTTCTTC.

In DNA, the CDR3 is TGTGCCAGCAGTTTGAGTGGGCAGGGCACAGATACGCAGTATTTT. Translating it yields CASSLSGQGTDTQYF. This chain connects TRBV7-2 to TRBJ2-3; no clear D gene. CDR1 is SGHTA and CDR2 is FQGNSA in the germline V gene. V lost 6 bases and J 1 base, leaving 14 bases between the germline ends. There are 15 residues in the CDR3.

V is TRBV7-2 and J is TRBJ2-5; D may be TRBD2 (5 bases). The CDR3 loop spans 15 amino acids. The germline CDR1 and CDR2 sequences are SGHTA and FQGNSA. Trimming removed 2 bases from V and 7 bases from J, with 17 bases in between. This CDR3 reads CASSLMSGQRGTQYF. Written as DNA, the CDR3 is TGTGCCAGCAGCTTAATGTCTGGTCAACGGGGGACCCAGTACTTC.

V gene TRBV19 combines with J gene TRBJ1-2; tentatively, D is TRBD1 (5 bases). Per germline, CDR1 LNHDA and CDR2 SQIVND (reference sequence). The CDR3 runs to 15 residues. V was cut by 3 bases and J by 5 bases, with 16 bases left in between. Written as DNA, the CDR3 is TGTGCCAGTAGTATGCGGCCGGGGACCGGGTATGGCTACACCTTC. Protein: CASSMRPGTGYGYTF. Drawing the rest from reference TRBV19 and TRBJ1-2, the complete variable domain is DGGITQSPKYLFRKEGQNVTLSCEQNLNHDAMYWYRQDPGQGLRLIYYSQIVNDFQKGDIAEGYSVSREKKESFPLTVTSAQKNPTAFYLCASSMRPGTGYGYTFGSGTRLTVV.

The chain links TRBV7-9 to TRBJ2-7; TRBD1 matches at 9 bases. The trim removed 8 bases at V and 7 bases at J, leaving 18 bases unmatched. CDR3 size: 16 residues. Germline CDR1 SEHNR, CDR2 FQNEAQ (reference sequence). CDR3 sequence reads: CASAYQGTGKGLEQYF. In DNA form, the CDR3 reads TGTGCCAGCGCTTATCAGGGGACAGGGAAGGGCTTAGAGCAGTACTTC.

This sequence joins TRBV7-2 and TRBJ1-6; D gene uncertain. This CDR3 comprises 13 residues. Trimming removed 5 bases from V and 6 bases from J, with 8 bases in between. The V gene's germline CDR1 is SGHTA and CDR2 FQGNSA. CDR3 protein: CASSPTGNSPLHF. The CDR3 DNA reads as TGTGCCAGCAGCCCTACGGGTAATTCACCCCTCCACTTT.

The chain is built from TRBV20-1 and TRBJ2-5; D perhaps matches TRBD1 (5 bases). Germline V gene data show CDR1 as DFQATT and CDR2 as SNEGSKA (reference sequence). The CDR3 sequence is 11 residues long. CDR3 in amino acids: CGAQFQETQYF. DNA of the CDR3: TGCGGGGCACAATTCCAAGAGACCCAGTACTTC.

In its sample, this clone was seen a few times. The chain employs TRBV5-4 and TRBJ2-1, with TRBD2 matching 11 bases. Germline lookup yields CDR1 SGHNT and CDR2 YYREEE (reference sequence). This CDR3 has 15 amino acids. The ends lost 2 bases at V and 4 bases at J; junction bases unmatched: 2. The DNA of the CDR3 is TGTGCCAGCAGCTTACTAGCGGGGGCTTACAATGAGCAGTTCTTC. Protein product: CASSLLAGAYNEQFF.

The chain joins TRBV30 to TRBJ2-3; 11 positions match TRBD1. CDR3 length: 16 residues. Unmatched junction bases numbered 5, after V lost 2 bases and J lost 1 base. Germline V gives CDR1 GTSNPN, CDR2 SVGIG (reference sequence). The CDR3, as DNA: TGTGCCTGGAGTAACCGGGACAGGGGGGGCACAGATACGCAGTATTTT. This translates into CAWSNRDRGGTDTQYF.

The chain carries TRBV19 and TRBJ2-7; no reliable D call. Trimming removed 3 bases at V and 2 bases at J, with 11 bases between. The germline V gene encodes CDR1 LNHDA and CDR2 SQIVND (reference sequence). This CDR3 is 14 amino acids long. In DNA, the CDR3 is TGTGCCAGTAGTATTGGGCAGGAGACCTACGAGCAGTACTTC. It codes for CASSIGQETYEQYF. The whole variable domain, remainder taken from reference TRBV19 and TRBJ2-7, is DGGITQSPKYLFRKEGQNVTLSCEQNLNHDAMYWYRQDPGQGLRLIYYSQIVNDFQKGDIAEGYSVSREKKESFPLTVTSAQKNPTAFYLCASSIGQETYEQYFGPGTRLTVT.

This clone appeared once. The CDR3 here is CASSLGGQGAVGSPLHF. The CDR3 nucleotides are TGCGCCAGCAGCTTGGGAGGACAGGGGGCGGTGGGTTCACCCCTCCACTTT. The V and J genes are TRBV5-1 and TRBJ1-6, with TRBD1 matching over 11 bases. In germline, CDR1 is SGHRS, CDR2 YFSETQ. The CDR3 contains 17 residues. V lost 0 bases and J lost 9; bases outside the gene matches: 8.

This clone appeared a single time. The chain recombines TRBV10-2 with TRBJ2-3; D is possibly TRBD2 (5 bases). With 6 bases removed from V and 5 bases from J, the gap between germline ends came to 9 bases. This CDR3 comprises 12 residues. From germline, CDR1 is WSHSY and CDR2 SAAADI. The CDR3 loop is CASRVGEDTQYF. In DNA form, the CDR3 reads TGCGCCAGCAGGGTGGGAGAAGATACGCAGTATTTT.

Only one count was recorded for this clone. The chain is built from TRBV2 and TRBJ2-7; 11 bases match TRBD2. V lost 3 bases and J lost 2; bases outside the gene matches: 9. In germline, CDR1 is SNHLY, CDR2 FYNNEI. This CDR3 has 17 residues. The CDR3 here is CASSEETLAGGTYEQYF. Written as DNA, the CDR3 is TGTGCCAGCAGTGAGGAAACGCTAGCGGGGGGTACCTACGAGCAGTACTTC.

The chain is built from TRBV15 and TRBJ2-7; 12 bases map to TRBD1. The CDR3 runs 16 residues. Per germline, CDR1 LNHNV and CDR2 YYDKDF (reference sequence). Trimming cost V 3 bases and J 7 bases; bases outside gene matches: 10. The CDR3 DNA is TGTGCCACCAGCAGGGAAAGGCGGGACAGGGGGCAAGAGCAGTACTTC. Its protein is CATSRERRDRGQEQYF.

The chain combines TRBV5-1 with TRBJ2-7; 10 bases agree with TRBD1. Looked up from germline, CDR1 is SGHRS and CDR2 is YFSETQ. The CDR3 totals 16 residues. V lost 3 bases, J lost 3 bases, and 9 bases stayed unmatched. For the CDR3, the DNA is TGCGCCAGCAGCTCCGACCGGGACAGGGGTGGCTACGAGCAGTACTTC. Translated: CASSSDRDRGGYEQYF.

The chain carries TRBV7-8 and TRBJ2-5; the D gene is possibly TRBD1 (5 bases). The CDR3 is made up of 15 amino acids. The germline V gene has CDR1 SGHVS and CDR2 FQNEAQ. Trimming shortened V by 6 bases and J by 1 base, and 15 bases separated the two germline ends. The CDR3 is CASSTLQGAQETQYF. The CDR3 DNA reads as TGTGCCAGCAGTACCCTCCAGGGCGCCCAAGAGACCCAGTACTTC. Using reference TRBV7-8 and TRBJ2-5 for the parts outside the CDR3, the full variable domain is GAGVSQSPRYKVAKRGQDVALRCDPISGHVSLFWYQQALGQGPEFLTYFQNEAQLDKSGLPSDRFFAERPEGSVSTLKIQRTQQEDSAVYLCASSTLQGAQETQYFGPGTRLLVL.

This chain links TRBV11-2 with TRBJ1-6; no clear D gene. The germline V gene encodes CDR1 SGHAT and CDR2 FQNNGV. V gave up 5 bases and J gave up 5 bases, with 13 bases separating them. CDR3 size: 15 residues. DNA for the CDR3: TGTGCCAGCAGCCCCCGGATGGCTAATAATTCACCCCTCCACTTT. Protein: CASSPRMANNSPLHF.

This clone came up a few times. The V call is TRBV7-9, the J call TRBJ2-1, with D perhaps being TRBD1 or TRBD2 (6 bases each). Trimming took off 0 bases at V and 5 bases at J, with 8 bases between the two ends. The CDR3 has 14 amino acids. Germline V CDR1 and CDR2: SEHNR, FQNEAQ (reference sequence). The CDR3 here is CASSLAGGHNEQFF. The DNA of the CDR3 is TGTGCCAGCAGCTTAGCGGGGGGCCACAATGAGCAGTTCTTC.

The V gene is TRBV18, the J gene TRBJ2-7, with D perhaps TRBD1 or TRBD2 (5 bases each). Trimming shortened V by 0 bases and J by 2 bases, and 14 bases separated the two germline ends. Looked up from germline, CDR1 is KGHSH and CDR2 is LQKENI. The CDR3 sequence is 16 residues long. CDR3 bases: TGTGCCAGCTCACCACCGGGGACCGTAACCCCCTACGAGCAGTACTTC. Its translation: CASSPPGTVTPYEQYF.

The chain joins TRBV19 to TRBJ1-5; D remains ambiguous. Germline assignment: CDR1 LNHDA and CDR2 SQIVND (reference sequence). This CDR3 spans 12 amino acids. V was pared by 6 bases and J by 4 bases, with 7 bases between. This CDR3 reads CASRTKNQPQHF. The CDR3 DNA reads as TGTGCCAGTAGGACGAAAAATCAGCCCCAGCATTTT.